Listed below are T cell receptor beta chains from one sample, sequenced in a study of blood T cell repertoires in COVID-19. This table comes from immunoSEQ multiplex PCR, and its TCRdb copy is limited to in-frame clones, with some not included. The profile shows 250,000 to 300,000 clones, 84% of them singletons. Material: peripheral blood. These receptors came from a man aged 55 to 70 with acute or convalescent COVID-19. The CDR3 runs from the conserved cysteine through the conserved F or W. The order of the fields is CDR3 length, V gene, J gene, CDR3 protein.

15,TRBV6-4,TRBJ2-1,CASSEDGHPRDEQFF
13,TRBV2,TRBJ2-7,CASSEQGAYEQYF
17,TRBV27,TRBJ2-1,CASSLKNSGVSYNEQFF
14,TRBV7-8,TRBJ1-2,CASSQWTGSYGYTF
13,TRBV6-1,TRBJ2-5,CASSETGGETQYF
14,TRBV3-1/TRBV3-2,TRBJ1-2,CASSQLWQGDGYTF
15,TRBV29-1,TRBJ2-6,CSVGGRDSGANVLTF
17,TRBV5-1,TRBJ1-4,CASSLAPGQGANEKLFF
16,TRBV30,TRBJ2-1,CAWSTTGGSSYNEQFF
15,TRBV28,TRBJ2-2,CASSFLSGNTGELFF
13,TRBV27,TRBJ2-2,CASAGLNTGELFF
14,TRBV12-5,TRBJ1-1,CASHPGQVNTEAFF
15,TRBV5-6,TRBJ1-1,CASSLQGARGTEAFF
15,TRBV15,TRBJ1-4,CATSRDPLPNEKLFF
13,TRBV4-2,TRBJ2-7,CASSLQDSYEQYF
16,TRBV5-1,TRBJ2-5,CASSLGLAGFQETQYF
14,TRBV5-5,TRBJ2-7,CASSSDLSLYEQYF